This is a list of T cell receptor beta chains from one sample in a study of blood T cell repertoires in COVID-19. Clones were read by immunoSEQ multiplex PCR, and TCRdb kept only the in-frame ones, dropping some. The sample lists some 350,000 clones, 80% to 90% occurring once. The sample consisted of peripheral blood. Receptors were obtained from a woman in her 50s with COVID-19, enrolled during active disease. Each CDR3 is given with its conserved first and last residue. The D gene is left open where the match is weak. Clone size is not always given. Where it is, it says once, few, many or a class for expanded clones.

J,size,D,V,CDR3,DNA
TRBJ1-2,.,.,TRBV5-5,CASSLAQDTSYTF,TGTGCCAGCAGCTTGGCCCAGGATACGTCCTACACCTTC
TRBJ2-5,.,.,TRBV2,CASTLQETQYF,TGTGCCAGCACTTTACAAGAGACCCAGTACTTC
TRBJ1-1,.,.,TRBV5-6,CASSLPQKTTEAFF,TGTGCCAGCAGCTTACCTCAGAAAACCACTGAAGCTTTCTTT
TRBJ1-1,.,.,TRBV6-2/TRBV6-3,CASSLLTGEAFF,TGTGCCAGCAGCCTCTTAACAGGGGAAGCTTTCTTT
TRBJ1-2,.,.,TRBV19,CASTGELNYGYTF,TGTGCCAGTACAGGGGAGCTTAACTATGGCTACACCTTC
TRBJ2-1,.,.,TRBV5-1,CASSLGASSYNEQFF,TGCGCCAGCAGCTTGGGGGCCAGCTCCTACAATGAGCAGTTCTTC
TRBJ1-4,.,TRBD1,TRBV18,CASSSGSGQGFTNEKLFF,TGTGCCAGCTCATCGGGTTCGGGACAGGGTTTCACTAATGAAAAACTGTTTTTT
TRBJ2-1,.,TRBD2,TRBV5-1,CASSLGGLSYNEQFF,TGCGCCAGCAGCTTGGGGGGACTATCCTACAATGAGCAGTTCTTC
TRBJ2-1,.,.,TRBV24-1,CATSDSLNEQFF,TGTGCCACCAGTGATTCTCTTAATGAGCAGTTCTTC
TRBJ2-1,.,TRBD2,TRBV5-1,CASSRTSGRENEQFF,TGCGCCAGCAGCCGGACTAGCGGGAGAGAGAATGAGCAGTTCTTC
TRBJ1-1,.,.,TRBV5-1,CASSPRGMNTEAFF,TGCGCCAGCAGCCCAAGGGGAATGAACACTGAAGCTTTCTTT
TRBJ1-4,once,.,TRBV30,CAWDRTTNEKLFF,TGTGCCTGGGACAGGACGACTAATGAAAAACTGTTTTTT
TRBJ2-1,.,TRBD2,TRBV27,CASSFGLAGLSSYNEQFF,TGTGCCAGCAGTTTTGGACTAGCGGGTCTAAGCTCCTACAATGAGCAGTTCTTC
TRBJ2-2,.,TRBD1,TRBV4-2,CASSQGQGVGELFF,TGTGCCAGCAGCCAAGGCCAGGGGGTCGGGGAGCTGTTTTTT
TRBJ1-4,.,.,TRBV19,CASTTVSGGLYEKLFF,TGTGCCAGTACCACCGTCTCGGGTGGACTATATGAAAAACTGTTTTTT
TRBJ2-5,.,TRBD2,TRBV30,CAWSVPAGGVETQYF,TGTGCCTGGAGTGTACCAGCGGGAGGGGTGGAGACCCAGTACTTC
TRBJ1-5,.,.,TRBV5-1,CASSLTGGNNQPQHF,TGCGCCAGCAGCTTGACCGGGGGGAACAATCAGCCCCAGCATTTT
TRBJ1-2,.,.,TRBV19,CASSIFGMTGGGYTF,TGTGCCAGTAGTATTTTCGGAATGACAGGAGGAGGCTACACCTTC
TRBJ2-7,once,TRBD2,TRBV29-1,CSVGNGRANEQYF,TGCAGCGTTGGTAACGGGAGGGCCAACGAGCAGTACTTC
TRBJ2-5,.,TRBD2,TRBV19,CASSTSGTSGRETQYF,TGTGCCAGTAGTACCTCAGGGACTAGCGGAAGAGAGACCCAGTACTTC
TRBJ1-1,.,.,TRBV5-1,CASSLGHSSMNTEAFF,TGCGCCAGCAGCTTGGGTCACAGCAGCATGAACACTGAAGCTTTCTTT
TRBJ2-7,.,.,TRBV18,CASSPRREGQSYEQYF,TGTGCCAGCTCACCACGCAGGGAAGGGCAATCCTACGAGCAGTACTTC
TRBJ2-5,.,TRBD2,TRBV7-6,CASSSAGTSGSRGTQYF,TGTGCCAGCAGCTCAGCCGGGACTAGCGGGAGTCGGGGGACCCAGTACTTC
TRBJ2-7,.,.,TRBV12-5,CASGLAHYEQYF,TGTGCTAGTGGTTTGGCACACTACGAGCAGTACTTC
TRBJ2-7,.,.,TRBV12-3/TRBV12-4,CASSLGQDNEQYF,TGTGCCAGCAGTTTAGGGCAGGACAACGAGCAGTACTTC
TRBJ2-1,.,TRBD1,TRBV5-1,CASSFGTDYNEQFF,TGCGCCAGCAGCTTCGGGACAGATTACAATGAGCAGTTCTTC
TRBJ1-2,.,.,TRBV15,CATSRDKGTGGGYTF,TGTGCCACCAGCAGAGATAAAGGGACGGGGGGTGGCTACACCTTC
TRBJ2-2,.,TRBD2,TRBV11-3,CASSGTLLAGVTGELFF,TGTGCCAGCAGCGGTACCTTGCTAGCGGGAGTCACCGGGGAGCTGTTTTTT
TRBJ2-5,.,.,TRBV7-7,CASSLIGQGQETQYF,TGTGCTAGCAGCTTAATAGGGCAGGGACAAGAGACCCAGTACTTC
TRBJ2-5,.,TRBD2,TRBV5-1,CASSRTSGRFIQETQYF,TGCGCCAGCAGCAGGACTAGCGGGAGGTTCATCCAAGAGACCCAGTACTTC
TRBJ2-2,.,.,TRBV30,CAWNNPGSTSLYTGELFF,TGTGCCTGGAACAACCCGGGGAGCACGAGCTTATACACCGGGGAGCTGTTTTTT
TRBJ2-4,.,TRBD1,TRBV24-1,CATSDPGQGGENIQYF,TGTGCCACCAGTGACCCGGGACAAGGGGGCGAAAACATTCAGTACTTC
TRBJ1-1,.,TRBD1,TRBV7-2,CASSINRGPNTEAFF,TGTGCCAGCAGCATCAACAGGGGGCCGAACACTGAAGCTTTCTTT
TRBJ2-1,.,TRBD2,TRBV6-4,CASSTGTSGYEQFF,TGTGCCAGCAGCACGGGGACTAGCGGGTATGAGCAGTTCTTC
TRBJ1-1,.,.,TRBV6-5,CASSTEGGVTEAFF,TGTGCCAGCAGCACCGAGGGAGGGGTTACTGAAGCTTTCTTT
TRBJ2-7,.,TRBD1,TRBV19,CASSPRDRVTEQYF,TGTGCCAGTAGTCCCCGGGACAGGGTAACCGAGCAGTACTTC
TRBJ1-2,.,.,TRBV30,CAWSVGGTSGYTF,TGTGCCTGGAGTGTAGGAGGAACGAGCGGCTACACCTTC
TRBJ2-3,once,TRBD1,TRBV6-4,CASSDQPTGTGRTTDTQYF,TGTGCCAGCAGTGACCAACCCACCGGGACAGGAAGGACCACAGATACGCAGTATTTT
TRBJ1-4,.,TRBD1,TRBV2,CASTGRGSANEKLFF,TGTGCCAGCACCGGCAGGGGGTCGGCTAATGAAAAACTGTTTTTT
TRBJ1-2,few,.,TRBV7-9,CASSFNTGDGYTF,TGTGCCAGCAGCTTTAACACGGGGGATGGCTACACCTTC
TRBJ2-7,.,.,TRBV24-1,CATSDPRAGVNYEQYF,TGTGCCACCAGTGACCCCAGGGCAGGGGTCAACTACGAGCAGTACTTC
TRBJ1-5,.,.,TRBV24-1,CATSDSGQPQHF,TGTGCCACCAGTGACTCCGGTCAGCCCCAGCATTTT
TRBJ1-1,.,.,TRBV2,CASSGESEAFF,TGTGCCAGTTCAGGGGAATCTGAAGCTTTCTTT
TRBJ1-6,.,.,TRBV28,CASSSGNSPLHF,TGTGCCAGCAGTTCGGGGAATTCACCCCTCCACTTT
TRBJ1-2,.,TRBD1,TRBV10-3,CAISESGQGESYTF,TGTGCCATCAGTGAGTCGGGACAGGGCGAGAGCTACACCTTC